This T cell receptor beta chain appears in the sequencing data of a study of long-term antiretroviral therapy in people with HIV. Study in general: Some samples came about a decade before the 2015 immediate-ART recommendation, and these were the earliest.

Overall study findings and caveats: HIV repertoires spanned narrower CDR3 length ranges than controls. Absence of data on ART adherence, viral resistance or therapy changes was noted. Post-treatment diversity went higher with ART but stayed below transplant donor controls.

Points on this clone: Its cognate antigen is unknown.

The V and J ends lost 4 bases and 4 bases, in that order; junction bases with no gene match: 6. This CDR3 has 17 residues. Germline CDR1 and CDR2: SGHRS and YFSETQ. The immunoSEQ assay was v3.0, run at survey level. This table comes from immunoSEQ multiplex PCR, and its TCRdb copy is limited to in-frame clones, with some not included. The sample contains over 25,000 clones, roughly 80% of which appear only once. This clonotype was sampled from a man aged 35 to 55 with HIV. The material was unsorted PBMCs, obtained 3 years after starting antiretroviral therapy. The chain recombines TRBV5-1 with TRBJ2-1, with TRBD2 identical over 15 bases. The CDR3 spells CASSPGLAGGLYNEQFF. CDR3 coding DNA: TGCGCCAGCAGCCCGGGACTAGCGGGGGGTCTTTACAATGAGCAGTTCTTC.